A selection of T cell receptor beta chains follows, all from one sample in a study of T cell responses to AZD1222 COVID-19 vaccine. The protocol was immunoSEQ multiplex PCR, while the TCRdb copy is restricted to in-frame clones and leaves out a portion. Of about 130,000 clones in the sample, about 90% are singletons; the top ten hold 1.9%. The sequencing used peripheral blood, collected on day 0 of AZD1222 vaccination. The receptors shown here come from an adult in good health. The CDR3 runs from the conserved cysteine through the conserved F or W. Fields, in order: V gene, J gene, D gene, clone size, CDR3 protein, CDR3 DNA. The D gene is left open where the match is weak. Some rows mark clone size as missing; the rest say once, few, many or name a class of expanded clone.

V gene: TRBV6-5
J gene: TRBJ2-1
D gene: .
clone size: once
CDR3 protein: CASSWKGEGVDEQFF
CDR3 DNA: TGTGCCAGCAGTTGGAAGGGAGAAGGGGTCGATGAGCAGTTCTTC

V gene: TRBV2
J gene: TRBJ1-5
D gene: .
clone size: once
CDR3 protein: CASSEEVPDQPQHF
CDR3 DNA: TGTGCCAGCAGTGAAGAGGTACCTGATCAGCCCCAGCATTTT

V gene: TRBV6-5
J gene: TRBJ2-7
D gene: .
clone size: .
CDR3 protein: CANLPGPHYEQYF
CDR3 DNA: TGTGCCAACCTCCCGGGTCCTCACTACGAGCAGTACTTC

V gene: TRBV23-1
J gene: TRBJ2-7
D gene: .
clone size: .
CDR3 protein: CASSQCGASSFRVTYEQYF
CDR3 DNA: TGCGCCAGCAGTCAATGTGGGGCCTCTTCTTTCAGAGTGACCTACGAGCAGTACTTC

V gene: TRBV11-1
J gene: TRBJ1-1
D gene: .
clone size: .
CDR3 protein: CASSLRGFAEAFF
CDR3 DNA: TGTGCCAGCAGCCTTAGGGGTTTTGCTGAAGCTTTCTTT

V gene: TRBV4-2
J gene: TRBJ2-1
D gene: .
clone size: once
CDR3 protein: CASSQQVGTYNEQFF
CDR3 DNA: TGTGCCAGCAGCCAACAGGTCGGCACATACAATGAGCAGTTCTTC

V gene: TRBV11-3
J gene: TRBJ2-2
D gene: TRBD2
clone size: .
CDR3 protein: CASSLGAGASNTGELFF
CDR3 DNA: TGTGCCAGCAGCTTAGGAGCGGGAGCGTCCAACACCGGGGAGCTGTTTTTT

V gene: TRBV9
J gene: TRBJ2-3
D gene: TRBD2
clone size: .
CDR3 protein: CASSVAGGGRAQDTQYF
CDR3 DNA: TGTGCCAGCAGCGTAGCTGGTGGCGGGAGGGCCCAAGATACGCAGTATTTT

V gene: TRBV7-2
J gene: TRBJ1-1
D gene: .
clone size: .
CDR3 protein: CASRGGPAHTEAFF
CDR3 DNA: TGTGCCAGCAGGGGGGGACCTGCTCACACTGAAGCTTTCTTT

V gene: TRBV4-3
J gene: TRBJ2-2
D gene: TRBD2
clone size: .
CDR3 protein: CASSQRTSGVNTGELFF
CDR3 DNA: TGCGCCAGCAGCCAGCGGACTAGCGGGGTGAACACCGGGGAGCTGTTTTTT

V gene: TRBV15
J gene: TRBJ2-7
D gene: .
clone size: .
CDR3 protein: CATSRVPTPYEQYF
CDR3 DNA: TGTGCCACCAGCAGAGTTCCGACCCCCTACGAGCAGTACTTC

V gene: TRBV6-5
J gene: TRBJ2-5
D gene: TRBD2
clone size: .
CDR3 protein: CASRGLVQETQYF
CDR3 DNA: TGTGCCAGCAGAGGACTAGTGCAAGAGACCCAGTACTTC

V gene: TRBV19
J gene: TRBJ1-2
D gene: TRBD1
clone size: .
CDR3 protein: CASNSGQRYGYTF
CDR3 DNA: TGTGCCAGTAACTCGGGACAGCGCTATGGCTACACCTTC

V gene: TRBV18
J gene: TRBJ1-2
D gene: TRBD1
clone size: .
CDR3 protein: CASSHRDRGVNYTF
CDR3 DNA: TGTGCCAGCTCACACCGGGACAGGGGAGTTAACTACACCTTC

V gene: TRBV7-9
J gene: TRBJ1-2
D gene: .
clone size: .
CDR3 protein: CASSLAVDYGYTF
CDR3 DNA: TGTGCCAGCAGCTTAGCGGTGGACTATGGCTACACCTTC

V gene: TRBV4-2
J gene: TRBJ2-3
D gene: TRBD2
clone size: .
CDR3 protein: CASSPRLAGLIDTQYF
CDR3 DNA: TGTGCCAGCAGCCCCCGACTAGCGGGCTTGATAGATACGCAGTATTTT

V gene: TRBV6-6
J gene: TRBJ1-4
D gene: .
clone size: .
CDR3 protein: CASSGNREKGEKLFF
CDR3 DNA: TGTGCCAGCAGTGGAAACCGGGAGAAAGGTGAAAAACTGTTTTTT

V gene: TRBV6-4
J gene: TRBJ1-6
D gene: .
clone size: once
CDR3 protein: CASSDGPRDSPLHF
CDR3 DNA: TGTGCCAGCAGTGACGGGCCCCGAGATTCACCCCTCCACTTT

V gene: TRBV6-2/TRBV6-3
J gene: TRBJ1-6
D gene: .
clone size: .
CDR3 protein: CASSYLPFLNSPLHF
CDR3 DNA: TGTGCCAGCAGCTATCTACCATTCCTTAATTCACCCCTCCACTTT

V gene: TRBV19
J gene: TRBJ2-1
D gene: TRBD2
clone size: .
CDR3 protein: CASSIRDYASSEQFF
CDR3 DNA: TGTGCCAGTAGTATACGGGACTACGCTAGCAGTGAGCAGTTCTTC

V gene: TRBV6-6
J gene: TRBJ1-1
D gene: TRBD1
clone size: .
CDR3 protein: CASSTGVNTEAFF
CDR3 DNA: TGTGCCAGCAGCACAGGGGTGAACACTGAAGCTTTCTTT

V gene: TRBV4-1
J gene: TRBJ1-2
D gene: .
clone size: once
CDR3 protein: CASSQGVNGYTF
CDR3 DNA: TGCGCCAGCAGCCAAGGAGTGAATGGCTACACCTTC

V gene: TRBV11-2
J gene: TRBJ1-1
D gene: .
clone size: once
CDR3 protein: CASSLVWTDNTEAFF
CDR3 DNA: TGTGCCAGCAGCTTAGTTTGGACGGATAACACTGAAGCTTTCTTT

V gene: TRBV27
J gene: TRBJ1-1
D gene: TRBD1
clone size: .
CDR3 protein: CASSLSAGGNTEAFF
CDR3 DNA: TGTGCCAGCAGTTTATCTGCAGGGGGCAACACTGAAGCTTTCTTT

V gene: TRBV19
J gene: TRBJ1-5
D gene: .
clone size: .
CDR3 protein: CASTKGEHAQPQHF
CDR3 DNA: TGTGCCAGTACGAAGGGAGAGCACGCACAGCCCCAGCATTTT

V gene: TRBV2
J gene: TRBJ2-2
D gene: .
clone size: .
CDR3 protein: CASSEEGRATGELFF
CDR3 DNA: TGTGCCAGCAGTGAGGAGGGACGGGCCACCGGGGAGCTGTTTTTT

V gene: TRBV29-1
J gene: TRBJ1-1
D gene: .
clone size: .
CDR3 protein: CSVVLLGGSEAFF
CDR3 DNA: TGCAGCGTTGTACTCCTGGGCGGCAGTGAAGCTTTCTTT

V gene: TRBV29-1
J gene: TRBJ1-5
D gene: TRBD1
clone size: .
CDR3 protein: CSVGQGNNQPQHF
CDR3 DNA: TGCAGCGTCGGACAGGGAAACAATCAGCCCCAGCATTTT

V gene: TRBV27
J gene: TRBJ1-2
D gene: .
clone size: .
CDR3 protein: CASSDSRDGYTF
CDR3 DNA: TGTGCCAGCTCCGACAGCAGGGATGGCTACACCTTC

V gene: TRBV3-1/TRBV3-2
J gene: TRBJ1-5
D gene: .
clone size: .
CDR3 protein: CASSQGTSNQPQHF
CDR3 DNA: TGTGCCAGCAGCCAAGGTACTAGCAATCAGCCCCAGCATTTT

V gene: TRBV28
J gene: TRBJ2-1
D gene: TRBD1
clone size: .
CDR3 protein: CASSSRQGSRTYNEQFF
CDR3 DNA: TGTGCCAGCAGTTCAAGACAGGGGTCAAGGACCTACAATGAGCAGTTCTTC

V gene: TRBV29-1
J gene: TRBJ1-5
D gene: .
clone size: .
CDR3 protein: CSVVQGGQPQHF
CDR3 DNA: TGCAGCGTTGTACAGGGAGGGCAGCCCCAGCATTTT

V gene: TRBV7-9
J gene: TRBJ2-3
D gene: .
clone size: .
CDR3 protein: CASSLFAGAVSDTQYF
CDR3 DNA: TGTGCCAGCAGCTTATTTGCAGGGGCGGTCTCAGATACGCAGTATTTT

V gene: TRBV6-5
J gene: TRBJ2-7
D gene: .
clone size: few
CDR3 protein: CAIEMGGYEQYF
CDR3 DNA: TGTGCCATTGAAATGGGGGGTTACGAGCAGTACTTC

V gene: TRBV7-3
J gene: TRBJ1-2
D gene: .
clone size: .
CDR3 protein: CASSFLSIDSRYGYTF
CDR3 DNA: TGTGCCAGCAGCTTCCTTTCGATCGACAGCCGCTATGGCTACACCTTC

V gene: TRBV24-1
J gene: TRBJ2-7
D gene: .
clone size: .
CDR3 protein: CATNGAGPSYEQYF
CDR3 DNA: TGTGCCACCAATGGGGCAGGCCCATCCTACGAGCAGTACTTC

V gene: TRBV5-1
J gene: TRBJ1-1
D gene: .
clone size: .
CDR3 protein: CASSLAGANTEAFF
CDR3 DNA: TGCGCCAGCAGCTTGGCAGGCGCCAACACTGAAGCTTTCTTT

V gene: TRBV28
J gene: TRBJ1-1
D gene: .
clone size: .
CDR3 protein: CASGMATEAFF
CDR3 DNA: TGTGCCAGCGGCATGGCCACTGAAGCTTTCTTT

V gene: TRBV28
J gene: TRBJ1-4
D gene: .
clone size: .
CDR3 protein: CASRDPEKLFF
CDR3 DNA: TGTGCCAGTCGAGATCCGGAAAAACTGTTTTTT

V gene: TRBV7-9
J gene: TRBJ1-3
D gene: .
clone size: .
CDR3 protein: CASTPANTIYF
CDR3 DNA: TGTGCCAGCACCCCCGCAAACACCATATATTTT

V gene: TRBV12-3/TRBV12-4
J gene: TRBJ2-1
D gene: .
clone size: .
CDR3 protein: CASSLDRNNEQFF
CDR3 DNA: TGTGCCAGCAGTTTAGACAGAAACAATGAGCAGTTCTTC

V gene: TRBV13
J gene: TRBJ2-7
D gene: TRBD1
clone size: .
CDR3 protein: CASSFWDRGYEQYF
CDR3 DNA: TGTGCCAGCAGCTTTTGGGACAGGGGCTACGAGCAGTACTTC

V gene: TRBV12-3/TRBV12-4
J gene: TRBJ2-1
D gene: .
clone size: .
CDR3 protein: CASSSLSYNEQFF
CDR3 DNA: TGTGCCAGCAGTTCCCTCTCCTACAATGAGCAGTTCTTC

V gene: TRBV24-1
J gene: TRBJ2-1
D gene: TRBD2
clone size: .
CDR3 protein: CATSPSGRAVSYNEQFF
CDR3 DNA: TGTGCCACCAGTCCTAGCGGGAGGGCCGTTAGCTACAATGAGCAGTTCTTC

V gene: TRBV11-3
J gene: TRBJ2-2
D gene: .
clone size: .
CDR3 protein: CASSPLGAGGELFF
CDR3 DNA: TGTGCCAGCAGCCCCCTAGGGGCTGGCGGGGAGCTGTTTTTT

V gene: TRBV27
J gene: TRBJ2-7
D gene: .
clone size: once
CDR3 protein: CASSSYSHYEQYF
CDR3 DNA: TGTGCCAGCAGTTCCTACTCCCACTACGAGCAGTACTTC